A selection of T cell receptor beta chains follows, all from one sample in a study of blood T cell repertoires in COVID-19. Sequencing used immunoSEQ multiplex PCR; TCRdb keeps in-frame clones, though not all of them. Of approximately 97,000 clones in the sample, roughly 86% were seen once. The sequencing input was peripheral blood. These receptor sequences come from a middle-aged man with active or convalescent COVID-19. Both conserved end residues are part of each CDR3. Each record gives: V gene, clone size, CDR3 length, D gene, J gene, CDR3 DNA, CDR3 protein. D genes are given only for firm matches. Some rows mark clone size as missing; the rest say once, few, many or name a class of expanded clone.

TRBV19	NA	12	NA	TRBJ1-3	TGTGCCAGCAGGGATCCCGGAAACACCATATATTTT	CASRDPGNTIYF
TRBV18	NA	16	NA	TRBJ2-1	TGTGCCAGCTCACCCGAACAGGGAAGGGCCTACAATGAGCAGTTCTTC	CASSPEQGRAYNEQFF
TRBV10-1	NA	13	TRBD1	TRBJ2-3	TGCGCCAGAAAGGGACAGAGCACAGATACGCAGTATTTT	CARKGQSTDTQYF
TRBV11-1	NA	12	NA	TRBJ1-2	TGTGCCAGCAGCAGTTACAGCGGTGGCTACACCTTC	CASSSYSGGYTF
TRBV19	NA	14	TRBD1	TRBJ1-3	TGTGCCAGTAGGTCGGACAGGGGAGGAAACACCATATATTTT	CASRSDRGGNTIYF
TRBV6-1	NA	15	TRBD1	TRBJ1-5	TGTGCCAGCAGTTTACAGGGGAGAGGCAATCAGCCCCAGCATTTT	CASSLQGRGNQPQHF
TRBV2	NA	15	NA	TRBJ2-2	TGTGCCAGCAGTGAAGCGGGGGCCCCCAACGGGGAGCTGTTTTTT	CASSEAGAPNGELFF
TRBV15	NA	16	NA	TRBJ2-3	TGTGCCACCAGCAGAGGCGGGACTCGTAGCGCAGATACGCAGTATTTT	CATSRGGTRSADTQYF
TRBV11-2	NA	13	TRBD2	TRBJ2-1	TGTGCCAGCCAATGGGGGGGAGGCAATGAGCAGTTCTTC	CASQWGGGNEQFF
TRBV7-3	NA	16	TRBD1	TRBJ2-3	TGTGCCAGCAGCTTAGGGGGACAGGGTCCCCTTTTCGGGCAGTATTTT	CASSLGGQGPLFGQYF
TRBV5-1	NA	12	NA	TRBJ1-1	TGCGCCAGCAGCCGGGGGGGAGCTGAAGCTTTCTTT	CASSRGGAEAFF
TRBV6-1	NA	15	NA	TRBJ1-2	TGTGCCAGCAGTGAAAATACAGGGTCAAGCTATGGCTACACCTTC	CASSENTGSSYGYTF
TRBV19	NA	17	TRBD1	TRBJ2-2	TGTGCCAGTAGTATAGATCGCCCGGGACAGGGGACCGGGGAGCTGTTTTTT	CASSIDRPGQGTGELFF
TRBV6-5	NA	14	NA	TRBJ1-3	TGTGCCACCTTCCAGGGGATCTCTGGAAACACCATATATTTT	CATFQGISGNTIYF
TRBV10-2	once	15	NA	TRBJ1-2	TGCGCCAGCAGTGTGCATCTAGACAGCCGCTATGGCTACACCTTC	CASSVHLDSRYGYTF
TRBV4-3	NA	13	NA	TRBJ2-5	TGCGCCAGCAGCCAAGGTACGGGAGAGACCCAGTACTTC	CASSQGTGETQYF
TRBV27	NA	14	TRBD1	TRBJ1-2	TGTGCCAGCAGCATTACAGGGGCTAACTATGGCTACACCTTC	CASSITGANYGYTF
TRBV5-6	NA	14	NA	TRBJ1-5	TGTGCCAGCAGCTTGTTCCGGGAGAATCAGCCCCAGCATTTT	CASSLFRENQPQHF
TRBV4-2	NA	16	TRBD2	TRBJ2-5	TGTGCCAGCAGCCCAGGACTAGCGGGGCACCAAGAGACCCAGTACTTC	CASSPGLAGHQETQYF
TRBV11-2	NA	13	TRBD2	TRBJ2-7	TGTGCCAGCAGCCGGGGGGGGGCCTACGAGCAGTACTTC	CASSRGGAYEQYF
TRBV14	NA	17	TRBD2	TRBJ2-3	TGTGCCAGCAGCCAAGCTCGGGGGGGCCCAAACACAGATACGCAGTATTTT	CASSQARGGPNTDTQYF
TRBV4-2	few	14	NA	TRBJ2-7	TGTGCCAGCAGCCAAGGGGGGCAACCCTACGAGCAGTACTTC	CASSQGGQPYEQYF
TRBV20-1	NA	11	TRBD1	TRBJ1-2	TGCAGTGCTGGGGGGCCAGGGGGTTCCACCTTC	CSAGGPGGSTF
TRBV9	NA	14	NA	TRBJ1-1	TGTGCCAGCAGCGTAAAACAGCAGAACACTGAAGCTTTCTTT	CASSVKQQNTEAFF
TRBV3-1/TRBV3-2	NA	16	NA	TRBJ1-6	TGTGCCAGCAGCCAAATGAGGGCAGCCTATAATTCACCCCTCCACTTT	CASSQMRAAYNSPLHF
TRBV7-2	NA	15	TRBD1	TRBJ1-2	TGTGCCAGCAGCTTAGAGGACAGGCCGGTTGGTGGCTACACCTTC	CASSLEDRPVGGYTF
TRBV7-3	NA	15	TRBD1	TRBJ2-2	TGTGCCAGCAGCCCTGGACAGGCGAACACCGGGGAGCTGTTTTTT	CASSPGQANTGELFF
TRBV2	NA	15	TRBD1	TRBJ1-5	TGTGCCAGCAGGACGTTCACAGGGGGCAATCAGCCCCAGCATTTT	CASRTFTGGNQPQHF
TRBV24-1	NA	13	NA	TRBJ2-2	TGTGCCACCAGTGATCAACTGTCCGGGGAGCTGTTTTTT	CATSDQLSGELFF